What follows is one TCR beta chain and its context. Libraries were prepared by immunoSEQ multiplex PCR; TCRdb keeps only in-frame clonotypes and omits some of them. The table lists 2 million to 3 million clones, around nine tenths of them singletons. Nashville, Tennessee was home to all donors, who were Caucasian adults. This sample was taken from a study of shared clonotypes between healthy human individuals. Study information: Plates per donor: three CD4 naive, three CD4 memory, two CD8 naive, one CD8 memory.

V was cut by 3 bases and J by 4 bases, with 9 bases left in between. The germline V gene has CDR1 KGHSH and CDR2 LQKENI. CDR3 size: 13 residues. The sequenced sample consisted of naive CD4+ T cells sorted from blood. Subset denoted: CD45RA+ positively selected. The genes are TRBV18 and TRBJ2-5; no definite D call. This TCR came from a man aged 18 to 29 in good health. CDR3 DNA: TGTGCCAGCTCACCCCATAGTAGAGAGACCCAGTACTTC. Translation gives CASSPHSRETQYF.